The source of this TCR beta chain is a study of blood T cells in healthy people across ages. Turning to the study itself: Template switching recovered approximately one barcoded beta molecule for every two T cells. Points from the study as a whole: Long-lived donors had more naive CD4+ cells and higher diversity than aged donors.

Trimming removed 5 bases from V and 1 base from J; junction bases left unmatched: 10. From germline, CDR1 is SGHTA and CDR2 FQGNSA. This CDR3 contains 16 residues. About this clonotype itself: What it binds is not known.

A sample-barcoded 5' primer and a J-beta primer mix were used in a second PCR of about 7 to 12 cycles. TCRdb reanalysed the 5' RACE reads using MiXCR and keeps one entry per CDR3 protein. The table records around 1,000,000 distinct CDR3 sequences, less than 25% of them present only once. These data were also filed under a second study, of T cells of mothers and their children. That paper states: The study recruited three healthy Caucasian mothers and their six children as donors. Unrelated pairs and related pairs have their TCR recombination output shaped similarly by thymic selection.

The receptor's source is a girl aged 2 to 9 in good health. Sequencing was done on a sample of blood. The V gene is TRBV7-2, the J gene TRBJ2-5; 7 nucleotides line up with TRBD2. The CDR3 DNA follows: TGTGCCAGCAGCGCCGCCGTGCTAGCGGTCCAAGAGACCCAGTACTTC. Its translation: CASSAAVLAVQETQYF.